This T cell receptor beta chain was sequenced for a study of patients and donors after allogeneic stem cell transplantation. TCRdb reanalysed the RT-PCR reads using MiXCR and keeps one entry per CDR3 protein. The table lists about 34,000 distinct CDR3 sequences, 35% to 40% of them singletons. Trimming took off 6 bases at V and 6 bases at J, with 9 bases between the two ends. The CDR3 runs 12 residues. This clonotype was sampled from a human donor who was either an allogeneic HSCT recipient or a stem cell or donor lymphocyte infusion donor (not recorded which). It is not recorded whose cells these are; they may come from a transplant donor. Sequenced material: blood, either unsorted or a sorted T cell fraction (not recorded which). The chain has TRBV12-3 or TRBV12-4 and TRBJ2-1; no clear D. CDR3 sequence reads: CASSHLFNEQFF. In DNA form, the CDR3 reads TGTGCCAGCAGCCACCTTTTCAATGAGCAGTTCTTC.